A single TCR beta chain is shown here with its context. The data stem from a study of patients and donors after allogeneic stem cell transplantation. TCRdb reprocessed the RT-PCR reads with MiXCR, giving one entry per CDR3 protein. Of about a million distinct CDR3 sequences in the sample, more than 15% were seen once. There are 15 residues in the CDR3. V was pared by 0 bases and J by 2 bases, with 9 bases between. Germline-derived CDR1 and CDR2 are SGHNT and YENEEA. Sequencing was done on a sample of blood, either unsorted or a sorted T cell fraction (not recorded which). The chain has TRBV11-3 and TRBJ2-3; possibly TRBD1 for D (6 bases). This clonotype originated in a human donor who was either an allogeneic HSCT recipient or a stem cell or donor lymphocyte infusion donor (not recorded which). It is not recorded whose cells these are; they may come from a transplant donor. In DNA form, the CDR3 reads TGTGCCAGCAGCTTAGATCGGACAGCCACAGATACGCAGTATTTT. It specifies CASSLDRTATDTQYF.